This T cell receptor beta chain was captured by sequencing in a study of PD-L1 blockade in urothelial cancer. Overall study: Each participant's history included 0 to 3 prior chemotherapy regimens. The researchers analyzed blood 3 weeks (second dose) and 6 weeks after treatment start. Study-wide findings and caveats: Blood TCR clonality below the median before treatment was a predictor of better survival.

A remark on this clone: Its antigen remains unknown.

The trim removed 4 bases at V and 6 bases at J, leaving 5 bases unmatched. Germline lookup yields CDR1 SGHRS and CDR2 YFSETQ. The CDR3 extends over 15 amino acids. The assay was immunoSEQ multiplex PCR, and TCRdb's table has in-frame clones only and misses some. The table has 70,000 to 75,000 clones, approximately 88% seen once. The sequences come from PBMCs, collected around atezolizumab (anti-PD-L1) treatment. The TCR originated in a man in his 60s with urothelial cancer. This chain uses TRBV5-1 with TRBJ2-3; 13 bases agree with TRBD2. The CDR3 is CASSLGTSGVDTQYF. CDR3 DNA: TGCGCCAGCAGCCTCGGGACTAGCGGGGTGGATACGCAGTATTTT.